This T cell receptor beta chain was recovered during a study of T cells after yellow fever vaccination. A process of 5'RACE template switching, which added a universal primer site and UMIs, was used to make TCR cDNA. TCRdb re-analysed the 5' RACE reads in MiXCR, keeping a single row per CDR3 protein. The data contain about 260,000 distinct CDR3 sequences, over 10% of them singletons. Study-wide results and caveats: Reappearing after the booster were most of the clones from primary vaccination (96% CD4, 88% CD8).

This CDR3 is 16 amino acids long. The V end lost 5 bases, the J end lost 7 bases, and 22 bases lay between the germline ends. CDR1 and CDR2 from the germline V gene are MNHNS and SASEGT. The sample holds a few counts of this clonotype. The antigen is unknown. The receptor's source is a man under 40 who received the YFV17D yellow fever vaccine. The chain recombines TRBV6-1 with TRBJ2-3; D not resolved. The sample in question was CD4+ T cells sorted from PBMCs, obtained 45 days after the yellow fever booster vaccination. This chain's CDR3 is CASSPEKGRVVNTQYF. As DNA, the CDR3 is TGTGCCAGCAGTCCAGAGAAGGGCCGGGTTGTTAATACGCAGTATTTT.